The text below deals with one TCR beta chain. This specimen belongs to a study of blood T cell repertoires in COVID-19. The wider study: PBMCs, B-cell-depleted T cells, or T cells were the source of the cDNA or gDNA that made up the material.

V was trimmed by 3 bases and J by 3 bases, leaving 6 bases between them. Germline CDR1 and CDR2: LGHDT and YNNKEL (reference sequence). The CDR3 has 12 residues. Original handling: Cell counts per sample came from amplifying reference gene primers. Produced via immunoSEQ multiplex PCR; TCRdb's table is partial and in-frame only. That table supplies the V and J calls and clone size; D and trimming were determined from the DNA. The data contain 120,000 to 150,000 clones, over 75% of them seen just once; the ten biggest clones take up 5%. The rearrangement uses TRBV3-1 (or the pseudogene TRBV3-2) and TRBJ2-7; weak D call: TRBD1 (5 bases). Material for sequencing was peripheral blood. The clonotype was recovered from a woman aged 50 to 60 with acute or convalescent COVID-19. The CDR3 here is CASSQGRYEQYF. CDR3 nucleotide sequence: TGTGCCAGCAGCCAGGGGCGCTACGAGCAGTACTTC.